Sequencing of this TCR beta chain was carried out in a study of cytomegalovirus exposure and HLA in healthy donors. Libraries were prepared by immunoSEQ multiplex PCR; TCRdb keeps only in-frame clonotypes and omits some of them. Among about 240,000 clones listed, roughly 86% were seen once. With V trimmed by 4 bases and J by 5 bases, 2 bases remained unmatched. The CDR3 has 14 residues. The V gene's germline CDR1 is MNHEY and CDR2 SMNVEV (reference sequence). Study outcomes and limitations: It was reportedly the case that the classifier diagnosed cytomegalovirus status with high specificity and sensitivity.

Remarks on this clone: What it binds is not known.

The material sequenced was PBMCs. The gene calls are TRBV27 and TRBJ2-7, with 13 bases that match TRBD2. This receptor was obtained from a woman aged 25-40 years in good health and CMV-seropositive. CDR3 nucleotide sequence: TGTGCCAGCAGTTACGGACTAGCGGGAGACGAGCAGTACTTC. Protein sequence: CASSYGLAGDEQYF.